Below are 28 T cell receptor beta chains sequenced from a single sample in a study of CD8+ T cells in alopecia areata. cDNA serving as the sequencing template came from extracted, reverse transcribed RNA. Only in-frame clones appear in the TCRdb table, and some are missing; sequencing was by immunoSEQ multiplex PCR. The sample includes hundreds of thousands of clones, 67% of them seen just once. The source material was CD4+ T cells sorted from blood, sampled at week 0. The receptor source for this set is a human donor with alopecia areata.

The chain employs TRBV9 and TRBJ1-1, with D maybe TRBD1 (5 bases). Trimming cost V 4 bases and J 0 bases, with 13 bases left between them. This CDR3 comprises 15 residues. CDR1 and CDR2 (germline): SGDLS, YYNGEE. CDR3 region: CASSPVRGVNTEAFF. The CDR3 DNA sequence: TGTGCCAGCAGCCCTGTTCGGGGCGTGAACACTGAAGCTTTCTTT.

This chain connects TRBV7-3 to TRBJ2-3, with D unresolved. The germline CDR1 and CDR2 sequences are SGHTA and FQGTGA. Trimming took off 1 base at V and 3 bases at J, with 8 bases between the two ends. The CDR3 runs to 14 residues. CDR3 DNA sequence: TGTGCCAGCAGCTTAAGTCTGGGTACAGATACGCAGTATTTT. Translation gives CASSLSLGTDTQYF.

The chain links TRBV7-2 to TRBJ2-3, with D possibly being TRBD1 (5 bases). With 5 bases removed from V and 1 base from J, the gap between germline ends came to 22 bases. This CDR3 region has 18 residues. Germline V lookup: CDR1 SGHTA, CDR2 FQGNSA. The CDR3 DNA is TGTGCCAGCAGCAAGAGATCACTACCCCTAGGGGGCACAGATACGCAGTATTTT. Protein: CASSKRSLPLGGTDTQYF.

In the case of this clone: Other DNA sequences of this sample code for an identical CDR3. This chain joins TRBV9 and TRBJ1-6; 8 bases line up with TRBD1. Germline trimming cut 3 bases from V and 10 bases from J; bases unmatched to any gene: 9. The CDR3 runs 15 residues. CDR1 is SGDLS, CDR2 YYNGEE, per germline. The CDR3 region has the DNA TGTGCCAGCAGCGAGGGGACAGGTGGAAACTCACCCCTCCACTTT. It codes for CASSEGTGGNSPLHF. The full variable domain, its missing parts supplied by reference TRBV9 and TRBJ1-6, is DSGVTQTPKHLITATGQRVTLRCSPRSGDLSVYWYQQSLDQGLQFLIQYYNGEERAKGNILERFSAQQFPDLHSELNLSSLELGDSALYFCASSEGTGGNSPLHFGNGTRLTVT.

The V gene is TRBV25-1, the J gene TRBJ1-5; 7 bases are shared with TRBD1. The CDR3 has 14 residues. Unmatched junction bases numbered 6, after V lost 3 bases and J lost 7 bases. Germline CDR1 and CDR2: MGHDK and SYGVNS. DNA for the CDR3: TGTGCCAGCAGTGACCGACAGGGTAGGCAGCCCCAGCATTTT. Translating it yields CASSDRQGRQPQHF.

This clone showed up just a few times. This chain uses TRBV29-1 with TRBJ2-7, with no clear D. The CDR3 contains 13 residues. V gave up 2 bases and J gave up 2 bases, with 10 bases separating them. CDR1 and CDR2 (germline): SQVTM, ANQGSEA. DNA of the CDR3: TGCAGCGTTGAAATGGCGCCGGCCTACGAGCAGTACTTC. Translation: CSVEMAPAYEQYF.

Remarks on this clone: The same CDR3 arises from other DNA sequences in this sample as well. This chain joins TRBV6-1 and TRBJ2-1; D gene unclear. Trimming stripped 1 base from V and 0 bases from J, with 7 bases between. The CDR3 runs 15 residues. The V gene's germline CDR1 is MNHNS and CDR2 SASEGT. The CDR3 loop reads CASSEDRSSYNEQFF. As DNA, the CDR3 is TGTGCCAGCAGTGAAGACCGGAGCTCCTACAATGAGCAGTTCTTC.

In regard to this clone: The same CDR3 also results from other DNA sequences found in this sample. The chain links TRBV7-3 to TRBJ2-1; TRBD2 matches at 12 bases. The V segment lost 5 bases and the J segment 8 bases; nucleotides outside the gene matches: 7. Germline CDR1 and CDR2: SGHTA and FQGTGA. This CDR3 region has 15 residues. CDR3 DNA sequence: TGTGCCAGCAGCCCCGGACTAGCGGGATTCGATGAGCAGTTCTTC. Residues: CASSPGLAGFDEQFF.

The chain couples TRBV29-1 to TRBJ2-5; unclear D gene. V shed 2 bases and J shed 7 bases, with 14 bases lying between them. Germline CDR1 and CDR2: SQVTM and ANQGSEA. CDR3 size: 13 residues. CDR3 in amino acids: CSVERATPGTQYF. The CDR3, as DNA: TGCAGCGTTGAAAGGGCCACTCCAGGGACCCAGTACTTC. The variable domain in full, with the rest retrieved from reference TRBV29-1 and TRBJ2-5, is SAVISQKPSRDICQRGTSLTIQCQVDSQVTMMFWYRQQPGQSLTLIATANQGSEATYESGFVIDKFPISRPNLTFSTLTVSNMSPEDSSIYLCSVERATPGTQYFGPGTRLLVL.

This clone came up once. The same CDR3 arises from other DNA sequences in this sample as well. The rearrangement links TRBV5-1 to TRBJ2-5; D perhaps matches TRBD2 (5 bases). CDR1 SGHRS and CDR2 YFSETQ come from the germline V gene. Trimming took 2 bases from V and 4 from J, leaving 6 bases between them. CDR3 length: 12 residues. CDR3 DNA: TGCGCCAGCAGCTTCGAGGGAGAGACCCAGTACTTC. This translates into CASSFEGETQYF. The full variable domain, completed using reference TRBV5-1 and TRBJ2-5, is KAGVTQTPRYLIKTRGQQVTLSCSPISGHRSVSWYQQTPGQGLQFLFEYFSETQRNKGNFPGRFSGRQFSNSRSEMNVSTLELGDSALYLCASSFEGETQYFGPGTRLLVL.

This rearrangement joins TRBV15 to TRBJ2-5, with D perhaps TRBD2 (6 bases). With 6 bases removed from V and 2 bases from J, the gap between germline ends came to 13 bases. CDR1 LNHNV and CDR2 YYDKDF come from the germline V gene (reference sequence). The CDR3 runs to 14 residues. The CDR3 nucleotides read TGTGCCACCAGGCGGGGCCCCGGGCAAGAGACCCAGTACTTC. Translated: CATRRGPGQETQYF.

This CDR3 reads CASSQDKELGQETQYF. DNA for the CDR3: TGCGCCAGCAGCCAAGATAAAGAGTTGGGTCAAGAGACCCAGTACTTC. The chain employs TRBV4-1 and TRBJ2-5; no reliable D call. Germline V gene lookup returns CDR1 MGHRA and CDR2 YSYEKL. The CDR3 is 16 amino acids. The V gene lost 0 bases and the J gene lost 2 bases, with 13 bases spanning the gap.

The chain uses TRBV5-1 and TRBJ2-2, with a tentative D call TRBD2 (6 bases). There are 15 residues in the CDR3. Trimming shortened V by 5 bases and J by 4 bases, and 15 bases separated the two germline ends. In germline, CDR1 is SGHRS, CDR2 YFSETQ. The CDR3 sequence is CASSGSSGPTGELFF. The DNA for the CDR3 is TGCGCCAGCAGTGGAAGTAGCGGACCCACCGGGGAGCTGTTTTTT.

A single count supports this clone. The CDR3 DNA sequence: TGTGCCAGCAGTTCCCCCATAGGGCCCCAGCATTTT. It encodes CASSSPIGPQHF. The chain recombines TRBV6-5 with TRBJ1-5; D is uncertain. Germline V gene data show CDR1 as MNHEY and CDR2 as SVGAGI. V lost 4 bases to trimming and J lost 9 bases, with 10 bases between them. The CDR3 spans 12 residues.

This clone has just one count. The CDR3 bases are TGCAGCGTCCTAGTAAGGGCGCCTAAGAACACCGGGGAGCTGTTTTTT. Translating it yields CSVLVRAPKNTGELFF. V gene TRBV29-1 combines with J gene TRBJ2-2; D gene unclear. This CDR3 comprises 16 residues. With 6 bases removed from V and 1 base from J, the gap between germline ends came to 18 bases. Germline CDR1 and CDR2: SQVTM and ANQGSEA.

The V and J genes are TRBV5-6 and TRBJ1-5; D call uncertain. The germline gives CDR1 SGHDT, CDR2 YYEEEE. The V end was cut by 0 bases, the J end by 2 bases, with 6 bases between. CDR3 length: 14 residues. This chain's CDR3 is CASSLVGGNQPQHF. The CDR3 DNA follows: TGTGCCAGCAGCTTGGTGGGAGGCAATCAGCCCCAGCATTTT. The whole variable domain, remainder taken from reference TRBV5-6 and TRBJ1-5, is DAGVTQSPTHLIKTRGQQVTLRCSPKSGHDTVSWYQQALGQGPQFIFQYYEEEERQRGNFPDRFSGHQFPNYSSELNVNALLLGDSALYLCASSLVGGNQPQHFGDGTRLSIL.

CDR3 coding DNA: TGTGCCAGCAGTGAGGACGGCTATGGCTACACCTTC. Its protein is CASSEDGYGYTF. V usage is TRBV25-1 and J usage is TRBJ1-2; D not certain. V was clipped by 3 bases and J by 4 bases, with 6 bases between them. This CDR3 has 12 amino acids. Per the germline V gene, CDR1 is MGHDK and CDR2 is SYGVNS.

Details on this clone: Compared with germline, one end of the junction differs, possibly owing to a read error. The chain combines TRBV7-2 with TRBJ2-1; 8 bases line up with TRBD2. Looked up from germline, CDR1 is SGHTA and CDR2 is FQGNSA. The CDR3 covers 12 residues. CDR3 amino acids: CASSPGRREALF. The CDR3 nucleotides are TGTGCCAGCAGCCCAGGGCGGCGGGAGGCCCTCTTC.

Worth noting for this clone: The sample carries other DNA sequences with the same CDR3. The chain joins TRBV30 to TRBJ2-7; D is unresolved. Germline loops: CDR1 GTSNPN, CDR2 SVGIG (reference sequence). The CDR3 sequence is 11 residues long. Deletions cut 1 base from V and 2 bases from J, with 3 bases between. The CDR3 nucleotides are TGTGCCTGGAGTGCCCCCTACGAGCAGTACTTC. Its translation is CAWSAPYEQYF.

The V gene is TRBV29-1, the J gene TRBJ1-2, with TRBD1 matching 7 bases. The CDR3 totals 13 residues. CDR1 is SQVTM and CDR2 is ANQGSEA in the germline V gene. The V gene end was trimmed by 4 bases and the J gene end by 4 bases; junction bases not matched to a gene: 6. CDR3 region: CSVGAGGSYGYTF. CDR3 bases: TGCAGCGTTGGGGCAGGGGGGAGCTATGGCTACACCTTC.

The genes are TRBV9 and TRBJ1-1, with D possibly TRBD1 on 6 matching bases. Trimming took off 2 bases at V and 0 bases at J, with 14 bases between the two ends. From germline, CDR1 is SGDLS and CDR2 YYNGEE. The CDR3 has 16 amino acids. CDR3 sequence: CASSVGAGAMNTEAFF. The CDR3, as DNA: TGTGCCAGCAGCGTGGGGGCCGGAGCCATGAACACTGAAGCTTTCTTT. Complete variable domain (other parts from reference TRBV9 and TRBJ1-1): DSGVTQTPKHLITATGQRVTLRCSPRSGDLSVYWYQQSLDQGLQFLIQYYNGEERAKGNILERFSAQQFPDLHSELNLSSLELGDSALYFCASSVGAGAMNTEAFFGQGTRLTVV.

The chain employs TRBV29-1 and TRBJ2-1; D not resolved. This CDR3 spans 12 amino acids. CDR1 SQVTM and CDR2 ANQGSEA come from the germline V gene. V lost 7 bases, J lost 16 bases, and 23 bases lay in between. CDR3: CSALGVDRALFF. The CDR3 bases are TGCAGCGCCCTTGGGGTAGACCGGGCGTTATTCTTC.

This clone appeared a few times. This rearrangement joins TRBV29-1 to TRBJ2-3; D may be TRBD1 or TRBD2 (5 bases each). Germline values: CDR1 SQVTM, CDR2 ANQGSEA. The ends were cut back, 5 bases at V and 4 bases at J, with 16 bases in the middle. The CDR3 loop spans 14 amino acids. In DNA, the CDR3 is TGCAGCGTTTTCTGGCCCGAGGGGTCAGATACGCAGTATTTT. Translation gives CSVFWPEGSDTQYF.

A few counts support this clone. CDR3 DNA: TGTGCCAGCAGCCCCCTCCCGAGGGCACCTCAAGAGACCCAGTACTTC. Translated, it gives CASSPLPRAPQETQYF. This chain uses TRBV9 with TRBJ2-5; tentative D call: TRBD2 (5 bases). Germline V lookup: CDR1 SGDLS, CDR2 YYNGEE. The CDR3 is made up of 16 amino acids. The V end lost 4 bases, the J end lost 2 bases, and 18 bases lay between the germline ends.

This clone was seen just once. The chain has TRBV5-8 and TRBJ1-6, with D possibly TRBD1 on 5 matching bases. Germline lookup yields CDR1 SGHTS and CDR2 YDEGEE. V dropped 5 bases and J dropped 8 bases, with 14 bases sitting between them. This CDR3 is 14 amino acids long. In nucleotides, the CDR3 is TGTGCCAGCAGGACCTGGGTGGGGGATTCACCCCTCCACTTT. Translating gives CASRTWVGDSPLHF.

This clone occurred many times. The V and J genes are TRBV7-9 and TRBJ1-1; D unclear. Germline V gives CDR1 SEHNR, CDR2 FQNEAQ (reference sequence). The CDR3 extends over 12 amino acids. V shed 2 bases and J shed 1 base, with 2 bases lying between them. This chain's CDR3 is CASSLQNTEAFF. The CDR3 nucleotides are TGTGCCAGCAGCTTACAGAACACTGAAGCTTTCTTT.

The chain combines TRBV7-2 with TRBJ1-2; TRBD1 is a possible D gene (6 bases). The V end was cut by 5 bases, the J end by 8 bases, with 12 bases between. CDR1 SGHTA and CDR2 FQGNSA come from the germline V gene. The CDR3 covers 12 residues. The CDR3 loop is CASSPNRVGYTF. DNA of the CDR3: TGTGCCAGCAGCCCGAACAGGGTAGGCTACACCTTC.

This clone was found once. The chain recombines TRBV14 with TRBJ2-6; tentative D call: TRBD1 (5 bases). There are 18 residues in the CDR3. The germline V and J ends were trimmed by 0 bases and 0 bases, with 12 bases remaining between them. Germline V CDR1 and CDR2: SGHDN, FVKESK. The CDR3 sequence: CASSQEIWGRSGANVLTF. The CDR3 DNA is TGTGCCAGCAGCCAAGAAATTTGGGGCCGCTCTGGGGCCAACGTCCTGACTTTC. The variable domain in full, completed from reference TRBV14 and TRBJ2-6, reads EAGVTQFPSHSVIEKGQTVTLRCDPISGHDNLYWYRRVMGKEIKFLLHFVKESKQDESGMPNNRFLAERTGGTYSTLKVQPAELEDSGVYFCASSQEIWGRSGANVLTFGAGSRLTVL.